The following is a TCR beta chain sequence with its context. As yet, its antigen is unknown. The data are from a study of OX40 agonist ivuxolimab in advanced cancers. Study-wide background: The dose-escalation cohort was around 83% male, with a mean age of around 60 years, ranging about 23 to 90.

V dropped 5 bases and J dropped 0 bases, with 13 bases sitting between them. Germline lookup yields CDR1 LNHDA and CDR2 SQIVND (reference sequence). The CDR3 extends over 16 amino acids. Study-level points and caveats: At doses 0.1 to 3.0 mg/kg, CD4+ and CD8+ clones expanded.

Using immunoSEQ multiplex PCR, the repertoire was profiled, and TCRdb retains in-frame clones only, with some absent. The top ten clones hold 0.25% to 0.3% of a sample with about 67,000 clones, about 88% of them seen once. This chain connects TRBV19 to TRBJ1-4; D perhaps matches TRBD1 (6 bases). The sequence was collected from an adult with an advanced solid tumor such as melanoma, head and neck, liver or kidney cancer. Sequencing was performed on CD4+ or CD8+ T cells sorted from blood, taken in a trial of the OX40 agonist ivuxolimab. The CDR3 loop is CASSRNRATTNEKLFF. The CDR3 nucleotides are TGTGCCAGTAGTCGGAACAGGGCCACAACTAATGAAAAACTGTTTTTT.